Below, one T cell receptor (beta chain) is given with its context. Its antigen is unidentified. This specimen comes from a study of cytomegalovirus exposure and HLA in healthy donors. General observations from the study: The study flagged some 180 TCR beta chains as cytomegalovirus-associated.

The PCR had 60 Vbeta and 13 Jbeta primers. The method was immunoSEQ multiplex PCR; TCRdb's version includes in-frame clones alone and lacks a portion of them. Of approximately 160,000 clones in the sample, roughly 77% were seen once. CDR3 length: 16 amino acids. Germline assignment: CDR1 MNHEY and CDR2 SVGAGI. J lost 2 bases, V lost 4 bases, and 10 bases had no gene match. The rearrangement links TRBV6-5 to TRBJ2-7, with 8 bases lining up with TRBD1. Material: PBMCs. The sequence was obtained from a male donor in good health and CMV-seronegative. The CDR3: CASSSASSGQAYEQYF. The DNA for the CDR3 is TGTGCCAGCAGTTCCGCCTCATCGGGACAGGCCTACGAGCAGTACTTC.